The next 18 T cell receptor beta chains were all read from a single sample in a study of shared clonotypes between healthy human individuals. The protocol was immunoSEQ multiplex PCR, while the TCRdb copy is restricted to in-frame clones and leaves out a portion. Of around 700,000 clones detected, just over 90% appear once; the ten largest clones hold roughly 22%. It was CD45RO-negative cells, positively selected for CCR7, that made up naive CD8 cells, with terminally differentiated effector memory CD45RA+ cells excluded. The source material was naive CD8+ T cells sorted from blood. These receptors all come from a man between 25 and 39 years old in good health.

The chain is built from TRBV19 and TRBJ1-2; no reliable D call. CDR3 length: 15 residues. V lost 5 bases, J lost 4 bases, and 17 bases lay in between. Germline V gives CDR1 LNHDA, CDR2 SQIVND (reference sequence). The CDR3 DNA reads TGTGCCAGTAGTCCCAATAACCTCGGGAGCTATGGCTACACCTTC. Translating it yields CASSPNNLGSYGYTF.

The V call is TRBV29-1, the J call TRBJ1-1, with D possibly TRBD1 on 6 matching bases. The CDR3 is 12 amino acids. The V end lost 6 bases, the J end lost 9 bases, and 17 bases lay between the germline ends. The germline gives CDR1 SQVTM, CDR2 ANQGSEA. CDR3 protein: CSVLDSYLQAFF. Written as DNA, the CDR3 is TGCAGCGTATTGGACAGCTACCTCCAAGCTTTCTTT.

The rearrangement links TRBV11-2 to TRBJ1-4, with D unclear. The CDR3 has 12 amino acids. Germline loops: CDR1 SGHAT, CDR2 FQNNGV. Deletions cut 1 base from V and 6 bases from J, with 3 bases between. CDR3: CASSLADEKLFF. The CDR3 nucleotides read TGTGCCAGCAGCTTAGCGGATGAAAAACTGTTTTTT.

The chain has TRBV27 and TRBJ2-5; 9 bases align to TRBD1. V dropped 1 base and J dropped 4; count of bases not matched to a gene: 13. This CDR3 contains 18 residues. Germline V gene data show CDR1 as MNHEY and CDR2 as SMNVEV (reference sequence). CDR3 in DNA: TGTGCCAGCAGTTTATATTCGCCGGGACAGGGTTTGGGAGAGACCCAGTACTTC. Translation: CASSLYSPGQGLGETQYF.

The V and J genes are TRBV2 and TRBJ2-7, with TRBD2 matching 13 bases. Germline lookup yields CDR1 SNHLY and CDR2 FYNNEI. V gave up 3 bases and J gave up 7 bases; unmatched junction bases: 6. This CDR3 contains 15 residues. CDR3 sequence (DNA): TGTGCCAGCAGTGATTATAAGACTAGCGGGAGGGAGCAGTACTTC. Amino acid sequence: CASSDYKTSGREQYF.

CDR3 bases: TGTGCCAGCAGTCCCTTGACGGCTTCCTACAATGAGCAGTTCTTC. It yields the protein CASSPLTASYNEQFF. The chain uses TRBV27 and TRBJ2-1; D not certain. The V end was cut by 5 bases, the J end by 1 base, with 12 bases between. The germline CDR1 and CDR2 sequences are MNHEY and SMNVEV (reference sequence). The CDR3 is made up of 15 amino acids.

The chain recombines TRBV4-2 with TRBJ1-2; 8 bases match TRBD1. The CDR3 sequence is 14 residues long. The V gene's germline CDR1 is LGHNA and CDR2 YNFKEQ. With 5 bases clipped from V and 6 bases from J, the junction kept 8 bases outside the gene matches. The CDR3 loop is CASSTRTGTNGYTF. The CDR3 DNA sequence: TGTGCCAGCAGCACCCGGACAGGGACCAATGGCTACACCTTC.

The chain is built from TRBV7-9 and TRBJ2-7; tentative D call: TRBD2 (5 bases). The germline V and J ends were trimmed by 5 bases and 0 bases, with 14 bases remaining between them. Germline assignment: CDR1 SEHNR and CDR2 FQNEAQ (reference sequence). This CDR3 is built from 15 residues. Written as DNA, the CDR3 is TGTGCCAGCAGCGCCCTGACACGGGACTCCTACGAGCAGTACTTC. It encodes CASSALTRDSYEQYF.

The rearrangement links TRBV4-1 to TRBJ2-5; D unclear. The J call may be in error: the DNA end matches TRBJ2-7 better. The CDR3 has 15 residues. Germline lookup yields CDR1 MGHRA and CDR2 YSYEKL. The CDR3: CASSQDRTLGYEQYF. CDR3 DNA sequence: TGCGCCAGCAGCCAAGACCGGACGCTAGGCTACGAGCAGTACTTC.

The chain employs TRBV7-8 and TRBJ2-1; 7 bases are shared with TRBD2. The CDR3 is 13 amino acids. CDR1 is SGHVS and CDR2 is FQNEAQ in the germline V gene. The J segment lost 6 bases and the V segment lost 10 bases, leaving 9 bases of the junction unmatched. CDR3 coding DNA: TGTGCCACCGGGGAGGGCCGTCTCAATGAGCAGTTCTTC. This gives the protein CATGEGRLNEQFF.

This chain joins TRBV7-8 and TRBJ2-7; 10 positions agree with TRBD1. Germline trimming cut 5 bases from V and 3 bases from J; bases unmatched to any gene: 10. The CDR3 runs to 16 residues. CDR1 and CDR2 (germline): SGHVS, FQNEAQ. In DNA, the CDR3 is TGTGCCAGCAGCCCGATTGGGACAGGGGATGTCTACGAGCAGTACTTC. Amino acid sequence: CASSPIGTGDVYEQYF. Complete variable domain (other parts from reference TRBV7-8 and TRBJ2-7): GAGVSQSPRYKVAKRGQDVALRCDPISGHVSLFWYQQALGQGPEFLTYFQNEAQLDKSGLPSDRFFAERPEGSVSTLKIQRTQQEDSAVYLCASSPIGTGDVYEQYFGPGTRLTVT.

The chain has TRBV15 and TRBJ2-3, with D possibly being TRBD1 or TRBD2 (6 bases each). Trimming stripped 4 bases from V and 9 bases from J, with 8 bases between. CDR1 and CDR2 (germline): LNHNV, YYDKDF (reference sequence). The CDR3 sequence is 11 residues long. CDR3 loop: CATSNGGTQYF. The CDR3 DNA reads as TGTGCCACCAGCAACGGGGGCACGCAGTATTTT.

V gene TRBV5-4 combines with J gene TRBJ2-7, with 12 bases identical to TRBD2. V shed 4 bases, J shed 6 bases, and the junction held 8 bases outside the gene matches. The CDR3 length is 15 residues. The germline gives CDR1 SGHNT, CDR2 YYREEE (reference sequence). CDR3 DNA: TGTGCCAGCAGCCCGCGGACTAGCGGGACTGGCGAGCAGTACTTC. Amino acid sequence: CASSPRTSGTGEQYF. The entire variable domain, with the rest obtained from reference TRBV5-4 and TRBJ2-7, is as follows: ETGVTQSPTHLIKTRGQQVTLRCSSQSGHNTVSWYQQALGQGPQFIFQYYREEENGRGNFPPRFSGLQFPNYSSELNVNALELDDSALYLCASSPRTSGTGEQYFGPGTRLTVT.

CDR3 bases: TGCGCCAGCAGTGAGGGCCGAAGCTACGAGCAGTACTTC. The encoded protein is CASSEGRSYEQYF. This chain joins TRBV10-2 and TRBJ2-7; D is unresolved. The CDR3 consists of 13 residues. The V end was cut by 2 bases, the J end by 3 bases, with 8 bases between. CDR1 WSHSY and CDR2 SAAADI come from the germline V gene.

This CDR3 reads CASSKPGYRGAPGPTDTQYF. The DNA for the CDR3 is TGTGCCAGCAGCAAACCTGGGTATAGGGGGGCGCCTGGTCCCACAGATACGCAGTATTTT. The rearrangement links TRBV5-4 to TRBJ2-3, with D tentatively TRBD1 or TRBD2 (6 bases each). The CDR3 is 20 amino acids. The V gene's germline CDR1 is SGHNT and CDR2 YYREEE (reference sequence). V was shortened by 4 bases and J by 2 bases, with 29 bases between the two germline ends. Full variable domain (remainder filled in from reference TRBV5-4 and TRBJ2-3): ETGVTQSPTHLIKTRGQQVTLRCSSQSGHNTVSWYQQALGQGPQFIFQYYREEENGRGNFPPRFSGLQFPNYSSELNVNALELDDSALYLCASSKPGYRGAPGPTDTQYFGPGTRLTVL.

This chain uses TRBV5-6 with TRBJ2-1; D perhaps matches TRBD2 (6 bases). This CDR3 is built from 14 residues. CDR1 and CDR2 (germline): SGHDT, YYEEEE. Trimming shortened V by 4 bases and J by 3 bases, and 11 bases separated the two germline ends. Here the CDR3 reads CASSTTRGYNEQFF. The CDR3 nucleotides are TGTGCCAGCAGCACGACTAGGGGCTACAATGAGCAGTTCTTC. Together with reference TRBV5-6 and TRBJ2-1, the CDR3 gives the full variable domain: DAGVTQSPTHLIKTRGQQVTLRCSPKSGHDTVSWYQQALGQGPQFIFQYYEEEERQRGNFPDRFSGHQFPNYSSELNVNALLLGDSALYLCASSTTRGYNEQFFGPGTRLTVL.

The rearrangement uses TRBV10-2 and TRBJ2-5; D possibly corresponds to TRBD1 (6 bases). The CDR3 contains 12 residues. From germline, CDR1 is WSHSY and CDR2 SAAADI. V was trimmed by 9 bases and J by 3 bases, leaving 11 bases between them. The CDR3 sequence: CASGTRKETQYF. The DNA of the CDR3 is TGCGCCAGTGGGACAAGAAAAGAGACCCAGTACTTC.

V and J are TRBV5-4 and TRBJ2-3; either TRBD1 or TRBD2 may fit D (5 bases each). The CDR3 has 14 residues. V was clipped by 1 base and J by 4 bases, with 10 bases between them. From germline, CDR1 is SGHNT and CDR2 YYREEE (reference sequence). DNA of the CDR3: TGTGCCAGCAGCTTGTCTGGGGACGCAGATACGCAGTATTTT. Protein: CASSLSGDADTQYF.